The rows below give T cell receptor beta chains drawn from one sample of a study of T-cell reconstitution after alpha-beta-depleted transplantation in children. TCRdb reprocessed the PCR reads via MiXCR and lists one record per CDR3 protein. The table lists about 300,000 distinct CDR3 sequences, 6% to 10% of them singletons. The source was peripheral blood, collected 360 days after TCRalphabeta/CD19-depleted stem cell transplant. The receptors were gathered from a female patient aged 2-9 years who had a stem cell transplant for Fanconi anemia, so the T cells may come from the graft donor. Each CDR3 is given without its conserved first and last residue. The order of the fields is D gene, V gene, CDR3 protein. D genes are given only for firm matches.

TRBD1,TRBV28,ASSPPTDRGHGYT
.,TRBV27,ASSPWGQYQETQY
.,TRBV3-1,ASRSRYEKLF
.,TRBV6-1,ASEQFLGEAF
.,TRBV20-1,SARAGSYNEQF
TRBD2,TRBV28,ASSSFRLAVQETQY
.,TRBV12-3/TRBV12-4,ASSLGQLRGQY
TRBD2,TRBV4-1,ASSQGAGDYAYNEQF
.,TRBV24-1,ATSGGYGYT
TRBD1,TRBV29-1,SVTGQGEKGEAF
.,TRBV19,ASRFRDNTEAF
.,TRBV5-1,ASSKRGDEQF
TRBD1,TRBV11-2,ASSLAGGYNYGYT
.,TRBV7-3,ASSLTGGRETQY
.,TRBV5-4,ASSLGLRRSYNEQF
TRBD2,TRBV20-1,SGNGGESYEQY
.,TRBV9,ASSVEGIRTEAF
.,TRBV14,ASSQSRNTIY
TRBD2,TRBV12-3/TRBV12-4,ASRYGTSGVGTDTQY
.,TRBV12-3/TRBV12-4,ASSSAIQPQH
.,TRBV20-1,SARQGSGNTIY
.,TRBV20-1,SARSGSQPQH